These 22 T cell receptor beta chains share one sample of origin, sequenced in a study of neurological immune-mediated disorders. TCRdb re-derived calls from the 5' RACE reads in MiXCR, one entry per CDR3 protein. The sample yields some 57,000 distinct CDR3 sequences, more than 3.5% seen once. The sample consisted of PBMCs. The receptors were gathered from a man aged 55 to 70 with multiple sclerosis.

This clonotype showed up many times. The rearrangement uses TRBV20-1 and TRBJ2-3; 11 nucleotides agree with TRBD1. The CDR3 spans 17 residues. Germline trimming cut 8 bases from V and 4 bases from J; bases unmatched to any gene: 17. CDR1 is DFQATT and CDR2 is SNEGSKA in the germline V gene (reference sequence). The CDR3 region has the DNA TGCAGTCCTTACGGGACAGGGGGTCGAGAAGGGGCAGATACGCAGTATTTT. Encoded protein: CSPYGTGGREGADTQYF.

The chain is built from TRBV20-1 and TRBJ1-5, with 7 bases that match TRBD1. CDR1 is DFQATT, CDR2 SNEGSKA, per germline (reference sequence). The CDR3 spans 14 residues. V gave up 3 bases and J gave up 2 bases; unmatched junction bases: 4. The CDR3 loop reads CSARGQFGNQPQHF. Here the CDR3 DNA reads TGCAGTGCTAGGGGACAGTTTGGCAATCAGCCCCAGCATTTT.

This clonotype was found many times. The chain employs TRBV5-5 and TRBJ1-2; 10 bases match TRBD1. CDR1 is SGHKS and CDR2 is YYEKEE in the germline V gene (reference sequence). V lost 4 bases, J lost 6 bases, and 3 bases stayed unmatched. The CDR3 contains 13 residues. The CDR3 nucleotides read TGTGCCAGCAGCACCGGACAGGGGGATGGCTACACCTTC. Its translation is CASSTGQGDGYTF.

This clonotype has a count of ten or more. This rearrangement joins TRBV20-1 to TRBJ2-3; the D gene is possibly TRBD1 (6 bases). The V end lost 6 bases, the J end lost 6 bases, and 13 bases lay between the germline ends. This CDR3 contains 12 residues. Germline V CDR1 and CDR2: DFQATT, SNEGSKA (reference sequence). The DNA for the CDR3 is TGCAGTGCACTTCAGGGGCTGGATACGCAGTATTTT. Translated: CSALQGLDTQYF.

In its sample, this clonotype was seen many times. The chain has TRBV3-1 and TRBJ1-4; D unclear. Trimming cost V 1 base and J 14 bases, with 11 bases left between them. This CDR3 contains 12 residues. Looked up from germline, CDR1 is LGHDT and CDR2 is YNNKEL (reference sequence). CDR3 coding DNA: TGTGCCAGCAGCCAAGGGGTGACTGAGCTGTTTTTT. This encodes CASSQGVTELFF.

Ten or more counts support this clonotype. CDR3 coding DNA: TGTGCCAGCAGTAGACTCCCCGGGACGGTCAATCCCTACGAGCAGTACTTC. It yields the protein CASSRLPGTVNPYEQYF. V is TRBV27 and J is TRBJ2-7; D could derive from TRBD1 or TRBD2 (5 bases each). CDR3 length: 17 amino acids. V lost 5 bases and J 2 bases, leaving 22 bases between the germline ends. Germline loops: CDR1 MNHEY, CDR2 SMNVEV (reference sequence).

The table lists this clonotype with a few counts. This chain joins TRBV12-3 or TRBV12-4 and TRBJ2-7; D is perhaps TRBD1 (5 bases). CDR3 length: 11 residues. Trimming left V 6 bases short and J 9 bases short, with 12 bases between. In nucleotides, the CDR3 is TGTGCCAGCAGAGACAGAGAAGCGCAGTACTTC. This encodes CASRDREAQYF.

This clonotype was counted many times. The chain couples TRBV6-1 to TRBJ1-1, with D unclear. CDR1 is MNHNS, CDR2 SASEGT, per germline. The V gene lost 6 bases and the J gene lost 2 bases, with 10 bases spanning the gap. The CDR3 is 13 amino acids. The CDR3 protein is CASRVMANTEAFF. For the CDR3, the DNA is TGTGCCAGCAGAGTGATGGCTAACACTGAAGCTTTCTTT.

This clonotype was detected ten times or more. The CDR3 DNA is TGTGCCAGCAGTTCCACTAGCGGGGGGTTTACAGATACGCAGTATTTT. Translated: CASSSTSGGFTDTQYF. This sequence joins TRBV12-3 or TRBV12-4 and TRBJ2-3, with 12 bases that match TRBD2. The ends lost 4 bases at V and 3 bases at J; junction bases unmatched: 5. This CDR3 has 16 residues.

The CDR3 spells CSASGGSTNEKLFF. In DNA form, the CDR3 reads TGCAGCGCGAGCGGTGGGTCAACTAATGAAAAACTGTTTTTT. The V and J genes are TRBV29-1 and TRBJ1-4; D ambiguous. Trimming stripped 7 bases from V and 0 bases from J, with 12 bases between. Germline V CDR1 and CDR2: SQVTM, ANQGSEA. The CDR3 is 14 residues long.

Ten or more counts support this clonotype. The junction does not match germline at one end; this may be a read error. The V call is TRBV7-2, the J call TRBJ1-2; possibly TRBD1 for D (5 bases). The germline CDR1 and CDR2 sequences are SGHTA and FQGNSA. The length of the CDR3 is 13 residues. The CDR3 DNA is TGTGCCAGCAGCGACCAACGCCGCGTGGGCAGGGTTTTC. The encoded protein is CASSDQRRVGRVF.

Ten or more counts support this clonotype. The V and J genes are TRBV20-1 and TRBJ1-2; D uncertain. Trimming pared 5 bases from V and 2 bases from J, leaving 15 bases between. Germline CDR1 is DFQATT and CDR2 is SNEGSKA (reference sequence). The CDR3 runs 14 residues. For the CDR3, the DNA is TGCAGTGCTTCCGTAGGACTACGAAACTATGGCTACACCTTC. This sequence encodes CSASVGLRNYGYTF.

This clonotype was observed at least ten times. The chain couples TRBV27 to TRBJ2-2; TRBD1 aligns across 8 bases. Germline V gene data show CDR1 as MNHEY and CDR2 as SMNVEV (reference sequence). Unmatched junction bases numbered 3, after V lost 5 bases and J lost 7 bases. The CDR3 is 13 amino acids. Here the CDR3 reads CASSQGARGELFF. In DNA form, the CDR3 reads TGTGCCAGCAGTCAGGGGGCGCGCGGGGAGCTGTTTTTT.

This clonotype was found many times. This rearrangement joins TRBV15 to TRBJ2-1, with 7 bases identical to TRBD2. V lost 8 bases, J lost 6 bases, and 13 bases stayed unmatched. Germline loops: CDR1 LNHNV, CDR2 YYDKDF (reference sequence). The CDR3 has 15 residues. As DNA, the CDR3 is TGTGCCACCCTTCTGGAGGGGAGGGGAGCCAATGAGCAGTTCTTC. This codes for CATLLEGRGANEQFF.

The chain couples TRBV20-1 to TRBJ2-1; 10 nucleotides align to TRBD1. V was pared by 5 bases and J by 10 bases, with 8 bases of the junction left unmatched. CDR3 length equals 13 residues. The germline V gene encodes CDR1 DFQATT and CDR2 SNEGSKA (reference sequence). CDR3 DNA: TGCAGTGCTTCCGGGACAGGGGAAGGGGAGCAGTTCTTC. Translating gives CSASGTGEGEQFF.

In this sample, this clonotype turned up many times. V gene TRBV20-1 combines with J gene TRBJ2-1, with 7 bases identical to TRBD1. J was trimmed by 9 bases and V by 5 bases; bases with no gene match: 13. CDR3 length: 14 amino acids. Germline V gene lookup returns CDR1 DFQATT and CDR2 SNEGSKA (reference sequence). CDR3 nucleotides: TGCAGTGCTCCAAGGGGGCTTGGTCTAAGTGAGCAGTTCTTC. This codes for CSAPRGLGLSEQFF.

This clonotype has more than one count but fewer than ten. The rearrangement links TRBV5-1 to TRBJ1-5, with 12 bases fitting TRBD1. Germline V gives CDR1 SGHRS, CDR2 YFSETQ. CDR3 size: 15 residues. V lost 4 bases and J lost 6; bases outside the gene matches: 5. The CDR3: CASSAGTGGPQPQHF. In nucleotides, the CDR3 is TGCGCCAGCAGCGCCGGGACAGGGGGCCCTCAGCCCCAGCATTTT. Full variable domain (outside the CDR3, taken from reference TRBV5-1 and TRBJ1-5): KAGVTQTPRYLIKTRGQQVTLSCSPISGHRSVSWYQQTPGQGLQFLFEYFSETQRNKGNFPGRFSGRQFSNSRSEMNVSTLELGDSALYLCASSAGTGGPQPQHFGDGTRLSIL.

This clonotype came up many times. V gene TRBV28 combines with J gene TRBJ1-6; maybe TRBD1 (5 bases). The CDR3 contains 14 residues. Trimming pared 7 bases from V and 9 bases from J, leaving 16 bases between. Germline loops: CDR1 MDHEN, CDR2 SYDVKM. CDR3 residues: CASIGGTGGSPLHF. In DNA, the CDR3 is TGTGCCAGCATTGGAGGGACTGGTGGTTCACCCCTCCACTTT.

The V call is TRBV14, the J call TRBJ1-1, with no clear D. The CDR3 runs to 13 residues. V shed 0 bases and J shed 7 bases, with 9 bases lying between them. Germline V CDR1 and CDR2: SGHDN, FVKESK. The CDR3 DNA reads TGTGCCAGCAGCCAAGAACTGCGGGGTGAAGCTTTCTTT. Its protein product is CASSQELRGEAFF.

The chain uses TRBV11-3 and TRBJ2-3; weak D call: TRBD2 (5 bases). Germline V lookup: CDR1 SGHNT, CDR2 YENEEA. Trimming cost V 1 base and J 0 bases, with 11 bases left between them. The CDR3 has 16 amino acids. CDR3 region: CASSLGRRTSTDTQYF. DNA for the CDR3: TGTGCCAGCAGCTTAGGGAGGCGGACTAGCACAGATACGCAGTATTTT.

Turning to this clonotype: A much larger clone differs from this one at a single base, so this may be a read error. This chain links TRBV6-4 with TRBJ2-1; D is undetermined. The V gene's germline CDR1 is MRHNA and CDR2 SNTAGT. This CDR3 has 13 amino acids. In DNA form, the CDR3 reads TGTGTCAGCAGTGACTCCGAGGCCAATGAGCAGTTCTTC. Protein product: CVSSDSEANEQFF.

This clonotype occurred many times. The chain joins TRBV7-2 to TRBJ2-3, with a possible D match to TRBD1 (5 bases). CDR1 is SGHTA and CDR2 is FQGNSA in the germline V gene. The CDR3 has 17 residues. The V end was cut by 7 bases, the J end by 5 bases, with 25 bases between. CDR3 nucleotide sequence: TGTGCCAGCAAGGCCATGGAGCTCAAACCCCAGGGAGATACGCAGTATTTT. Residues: CASKAMELKPQGDTQYF.